These 22 T cell receptor beta chains came from one sample sequenced in a study of blood T cells in healthy people across ages. Primed by a sample-barcoded 5' primer and a J-beta primer mix, a second PCR proceeded for roughly 7 to 11 cycles. TCRdb fed the 5' RACE reads into MiXCR, producing one record per CDR3 protein. The sample shows around 900,000 distinct CDR3 sequences, around 28% of them seen only once. The specimen sequenced was blood. The receptors shown here come from an elderly woman in good health.

The chain has TRBV5-1 and TRBJ2-2; possible D gene TRBD2, 5 bases. The CDR3 totals 15 residues. V was shortened by 1 base and J by 2 bases, with 9 bases between the two germline ends. Germline V gene sequence: CDR1 SGHRS, CDR2 YFSETQ. The CDR3 DNA sequence: TGCGCCAGCAGCTTGAGAGGGTTTAACACCGGGGAGCTGTTTTTT. Protein product: CASSLRGFNTGELFF.

This clonotype came up a few times. The chain recombines TRBV6-6 with TRBJ2-1, with TRBD1 matching 7 bases. Looked up from germline, CDR1 is MNHNY and CDR2 is SVGAGI (reference sequence). Trimming at V came to 2 bases and at J to 7 bases, leaving 11 bases not matched to a gene. CDR3 length: 16 amino acids. DNA of the CDR3: TGTGCCAGCAGTTACCCTGGCAGGGGGTGGGATAATGAGCAGTTCTTC. It specifies CASSYPGRGWDNEQFF.

As for this clonotype: One end of the junction is discordant with germline, which a read error may explain. The chain couples TRBV6-6 to TRBJ1-5; D uncertain. Germline loops: CDR1 MNHNY, CDR2 SVGAGI (reference sequence). CDR3 length equals 14 residues. The CDR3 loop is CASSHSDSNQPQHF. CDR3 bases: TGTGCCAGCAGTCACTCCGACAGCAATCAGCCCCAGCATTTT.

This clonotype was counted many times. This rearrangement joins TRBV7-2 to TRBJ2-7, with D possibly being TRBD1 or TRBD2 (5 bases each). Trimming took 0 bases from V and 5 from J, leaving 20 bases between them. This CDR3 is 17 amino acids long. The germline V gene encodes CDR1 SGHTA and CDR2 FQGNSA. CDR3 DNA sequence: TGTGCCAGCAGCTTAGCGAAGGGTACCGGGACCTTTCACGAGCAGTACTTC. Residues: CASSLAKGTGTFHEQYF.

Notes on this clonotype: This may stem from a read error, because a much larger clone lies one nucleotide away. The chain couples TRBV9 to TRBJ2-1, with D possibly being TRBD2 (5 bases). TRBJ2-7 matches the DNA end more closely, so the J call is doubtful. The CDR3 contains 15 residues. The germline gives CDR1 SGDLS, CDR2 YYNGEE. CDR3 DNA sequence: TGTGCCAGCAGCGTAGCGAGCGGCTCCTACAATGAGCAGTACTTC. It is translated as CASSVASGSYNEQYF.

This clonotype showed up many times. The chain has TRBV7-9 and TRBJ1-2; D unclear. CDR3 size: 15 residues. Trimming pared 8 bases from V and 0 bases from J, leaving 16 bases between. The germline V gene encodes CDR1 SEHNR and CDR2 FQNEAQ (reference sequence). The CDR3 spells CASSAPDWANYGYTF. CDR3 sequence (DNA): TGTGCCAGCTCTGCCCCGGACTGGGCTAACTATGGCTACACCTTC.

This clonotype occurred many times. The V gene is TRBV2, the J gene TRBJ2-5; the D is unclear. The CDR3 loop spans 14 amino acids. The germline V and J ends were trimmed by 2 bases and 2 bases, with 9 bases remaining between them. The V gene's germline CDR1 is SNHLY and CDR2 FYNNEI. The CDR3 DNA reads TGTGCCAGCAGTGAAACCAGATCTCAAGAGACCCAGTACTTC. Amino acids: CASSETRSQETQYF. The full variable domain, with the rest looked up from reference TRBV2 and TRBJ2-5, is EPEVTQTPSHQVTQMGQEVILRCVPISNHLYFYWYRQILGQKVEFLVSFYNNEISEKSEIFDDQFSVERPDGSNFTLKIRSTKLEDSAMYFCASSETRSQETQYFGPGTRLLVL.

This clonotype was seen many times. The genes are TRBV30 and TRBJ2-5, with no clear D. This CDR3 region has 15 residues. The ends were cut back, 3 bases at V and 1 base at J, with 15 bases in the middle. Germline assignment: CDR1 GTSNPN and CDR2 SVGIG (reference sequence). The CDR3 is CAWSFPGRIQETQYF. As DNA, the CDR3 is TGTGCCTGGAGCTTTCCAGGACGTATCCAAGAGACCCAGTACTTC.

This clonotype was seen at least ten times. The chain links TRBV28 to TRBJ1-2; 10 bases match TRBD1. The CDR3 is 14 residues long. The V and J ends lost 6 bases and 2 bases, in that order; junction bases with no gene match: 3. CDR1 and CDR2 from the germline V gene are MDHEN and SYDVKM. The CDR3 coding sequence is TGTGCCAGCAGGACAGGGGGCGCGAACTATGGCTACACCTTC. Translated: CASRTGGANYGYTF.

The gene calls are TRBV7-2 and TRBJ2-2; D gene uncertain. The ends were cut back, 1 base at V and 5 bases at J, with 11 bases in the middle. Per germline, CDR1 SGHTA and CDR2 FQGNSA. CDR3 length: 15 amino acids. The CDR3 sequence is CASSLGPVGTGELFF. Here the CDR3 DNA reads TGTGCCAGCAGCTTAGGTCCGGTGGGGACCGGGGAGCTGTTTTTT.

This clonotype was counted at least ten times. CDR3 amino acids: CASSLASGTPVGETQYF. The CDR3 bases are TGTGCCAGCAGCTTAGCATCCGGGACTCCGGTTGGAGAGACCCAGTACTTC. V and J are TRBV7-9 and TRBJ2-5; a weak D match, TRBD2 (6 bases). CDR1 is SEHNR and CDR2 is FQNEAQ in the germline V gene (reference sequence). The length of the CDR3 is 17 residues. Trimming took 0 bases from V and 4 from J, leaving 18 bases between them.

This clonotype was counted many times. The chain employs TRBV29-1 and TRBJ2-1; 10 bases are shared with TRBD1. V gave up 7 bases and J gave up 8 bases; unmatched junction bases: 17. This CDR3 spans 16 amino acids. Germline V lookup: CDR1 SQVTM, CDR2 ANQGSEA. In DNA, the CDR3 is TGCAGCGCCGGACAGGGGGGGTCTCTCAGTGATTATGAGCAGTTCTTC. Translated: CSAGQGGSLSDYEQFF.

At least ten counts were recorded for this clonotype. The chain has TRBV20-1 and TRBJ2-7; D is undetermined. Germline assignment: CDR1 DFQATT and CDR2 SNEGSKA (reference sequence). The CDR3 spans 13 residues. V was pared by 2 bases and J by 0 bases, with 8 bases between. CDR3 region: CSARTVTSYEQYF. In nucleotides, the CDR3 is TGCAGTGCTAGAACGGTAACCTCCTACGAGCAGTACTTC.

This clonotype was picked up many times. CDR3 loop: CASSPAGIRHYGYTF. The CDR3 DNA sequence: TGTGCCAGCAGCCCTGCGGGGATCCGCCACTATGGCTACACCTTC. This sequence joins TRBV5-5 and TRBJ1-2; D gene unclear. Germline CDR1 SGHKS, CDR2 YYEKEE (reference sequence). Trimming cost V 4 bases and J 3 bases, with 16 bases left between them. The CDR3 has 15 residues.

There are many counts of this clonotype. This chain links TRBV12-3 or TRBV12-4 with TRBJ2-3; the D gene is possibly TRBD1 (5 bases). CDR3 size: 15 residues. V was pared by 7 bases and J by 0 bases, with 14 bases between. The DNA of the CDR3 is TGTGCCAGCAAACAGACAGACCTAAGCACAGATACGCAGTATTTT. It codes for CASKQTDLSTDTQYF.

Ten or more counts support this clonotype. This sequence joins TRBV10-3 and TRBJ2-3; D unclear. CDR3 length: 12 residues. Per germline, CDR1 ENHRY and CDR2 SYGVKD. Trimming cost V 3 bases and J 2 bases, with 3 bases left between them. In DNA form, the CDR3 reads TGTGCCATCAGTGACTACACAGATACGCAGTATTTT. Translating gives CAISDYTDTQYF.

This clonotype was detected many times. The V gene is TRBV25-1, the J gene TRBJ1-2; D remains unclear. V was clipped by 6 bases and J by 5 bases, with 19 bases between them. CDR1 is MGHDK, CDR2 SYGVNS, per germline. The CDR3 spans 15 residues. CDR3 loop: CASSEDPGGWYGYTF. CDR3 nucleotides: TGTGCCAGCAGCGAGGACCCAGGAGGGTGGTATGGCTACACCTTC.

This clonotype was counted ten times or more. V gene TRBV27 combines with J gene TRBJ2-7; the match to TRBD1 covers 8 bases. V shed 6 bases, J shed 6 bases, and the junction held 7 bases outside the gene matches. Looked up from germline, CDR1 is MNHEY and CDR2 is SMNVEV (reference sequence). The CDR3 length is 13 residues. The CDR3 protein is CASRRTGLSEQYF. In nucleotides, the CDR3 is TGTGCCAGCAGACGGACAGGGCTCAGCGAGCAGTACTTC.

This clonotype was recorded at least ten times. This chain joins TRBV7-8 and TRBJ2-4, with a tentative D call TRBD2 (7 bases). V was pared by 0 bases and J by 10 bases, with 13 bases between. Germline CDR1 is SGHVS and CDR2 is FQNEAQ. The CDR3 sequence is 14 residues long. The CDR3 spells CASSLADKGGIQYF. CDR3 DNA sequence: TGTGCCAGCAGCTTAGCTGACAAGGGGGGGATTCAGTACTTC.

The chain carries TRBV7-2 and TRBJ2-3, with D hard to call. This CDR3 is built from 13 residues. Germline assignment: CDR1 SGHTA and CDR2 FQGNSA. Trimming removed 5 bases from V and 9 bases from J, with 15 bases in between. The CDR3 region is CASSPQRVSTQYF. The CDR3, as DNA: TGTGCCAGCAGCCCCCAAAGGGTCTCAACGCAGTATTTT.

This clonotype was recorded a few times. The chain links TRBV4-1 to TRBJ1-5, with a weak D call TRBD1 (6 bases). This CDR3 is built from 15 residues. Trimming took off 4 bases at V and 0 bases at J, with 10 bases between the two ends. CDR1 is MGHRA, CDR2 YSYEKL, per germline. The CDR3 sequence is CASSRDINSNQPQHF. As DNA, the CDR3 is TGCGCCAGCAGCCGGGACATAAATAGCAATCAGCCCCAGCATTTT.

On this clonotype itself: Being one base from a much bigger clone, this may be a read error. V and J are TRBV7-9 and TRBJ1-1; the D is unclear. V was clipped by 6 bases and J by 4 bases, with 18 bases between them. The CDR3 has 15 residues. CDR1 SEHNR and CDR2 FQNEAQ come from the germline V gene (reference sequence). The CDR3 reads CASRSARAGSTEAFF. CDR3 coding DNA: TGTGCCAGCAGATCCGCGCGGGCGGGGAGCACTGAAGCTTTCTTT. The variable domain in full, completed from reference TRBV7-9 and TRBJ1-1, reads DTGVSQNPRHKITKRGQNVTFRCDPISEHNRLYWYRQTLGQGPEFLTYFQNEAQLEKSRLLSDRFSAERPKGSFSTLEIQRTEQGDSAMYLCASRSARAGSTEAFFGQGTRLTVV.